These 14 T cell receptor beta chains share one sample of origin, sequenced in a study of T-cell reconstitution after alpha-beta-depleted transplantation in children. Using unique molecular identifiers, the investigators prepared the TCRbeta library. TCRdb recomputed calls from the PCR reads with MiXCR, one row per CDR3 protein. The sample records just over 950,000 distinct CDR3 sequences, about 29% being singletons. The specimen was PBMCs, mostly from graft donor cells, collected 360 days after TCRalphabeta/CD19-depleted stem cell transplant. The source is a boy under two years old who had a stem cell transplant for SCID, so the T cells may come from the graft donor.

This clonotype was observed a handful of times. This rearrangement joins TRBV4-3 to TRBJ2-7; 8 bases are a match to TRBD1. Germline V gene data show CDR1 as LGHNA and CDR2 as YSLEER. The CDR3 is made up of 14 amino acids. V lost 0 bases and J lost 4; bases outside the gene matches: 2. This CDR3 is CASSQDYRGYEQYF. CDR3 DNA sequence: TGCGCCAGCAGCCAAGACTACAGGGGGTACGAGCAGTACTTC.

The genes are TRBV7-6 and TRBJ2-1; 8 bases are shared with TRBD2. This CDR3 is built from 17 residues. The V gene end was trimmed by 5 bases and the J gene end by 4 bases; junction bases not matched to a gene: 13. CDR1 SGHVS and CDR2 FNYEAQ come from the germline V gene. The CDR3 sequence is CASSPRPLAGQYNEQFF. Here the CDR3 DNA reads TGTGCCAGCAGCCCTCGACCCTTAGCGGGGCAATACAATGAGCAGTTCTTC.

The J gene is TRBJ2-2, the V gene TRBV2; 8 nucleotides match TRBD1. Germline V gives CDR1 SNHLY, CDR2 FYNNEI. This CDR3 spans 15 amino acids. The V gene end was trimmed by 6 bases and the J gene end by 3 bases; junction bases not matched to a gene: 6. The DNA of the CDR3 is TGTGCCAGCAGCCGGCCAGGGGGCGACACCGGGGAGCTGTTTTTT. This translates into CASSRPGGDTGELFF.

This clonotype was counted ten times or more. The chain combines TRBV5-1 with TRBJ1-1; D call uncertain. Germline loops: CDR1 SGHRS, CDR2 YFSETQ. Trimming left V 0 bases short and J 2 bases short, with 8 bases between. This CDR3 comprises 14 residues. This chain's CDR3 is CASSLVRPNTEAFF. For the CDR3, the DNA is TGCGCCAGCAGCTTGGTTCGGCCCAACACTGAAGCTTTCTTT.

The rearrangement joins TRBV12-3 or TRBV12-4 to TRBJ2-5; the D is unclear. The CDR3 loop spans 15 amino acids. V lost 6 bases and J 5 bases, leaving 19 bases between the germline ends. As DNA, the CDR3 is TGTGCCAGCAGCCTTCTCGTCCTTCCCCAGGAGACCCAGTACTTC. It codes for CASSLLVLPQETQYF.

There are a few counts of this clonotype. This chain links TRBV5-1 with TRBJ1-2; D unresolved. CDR1 SGHRS and CDR2 YFSETQ come from the germline V gene. This CDR3 has 13 amino acids. Trimming pared 3 bases from V and 8 bases from J, leaving 14 bases between. CDR3 nucleotides: TGCGCCAGCAGCTCCTCGACACTGTGGGGCTACACCTTC. Its translation is CASSSSTLWGYTF.

This chain joins TRBV7-9 and TRBJ1-1; D perhaps matches TRBD1 (5 bases). There are 13 residues in the CDR3. The V end was cut by 5 bases, the J end by 4 bases, with 11 bases between. Per the germline V gene, CDR1 is SEHNR and CDR2 is FQNEAQ (reference sequence). CDR3 protein: CASSLWGLTEAFF. The CDR3 DNA reads as TGTGCCAGCAGCCTATGGGGCCTCACTGAAGCTTTCTTT.

At least ten counts were recorded for this clonotype. The CDR3 protein is CASSLDGRGGSDTQYF. The DNA of the CDR3 is TGTGCCAGCAGCTTAGATGGGAGGGGAGGCTCAGATACGCAGTATTTT. The rearrangement links TRBV11-2 to TRBJ2-3; 7 nucleotides match TRBD2. Germline CDR1 SGHAT, CDR2 FQNNGV. The V gene end was trimmed by 0 bases and the J gene end by 4 bases; junction bases not matched to a gene: 7. The CDR3 consists of 16 residues. Full variable domain (remainder filled in from reference TRBV11-2 and TRBJ2-3): EAGVAQSPRYKIIEKRQSVAFWCNPISGHATLYWYQQILGQGPKLLIQFQNNGVVDDSQLPKDRFSAERLKGVDSTLKIQPAKLEDSAVYLCASSLDGRGGSDTQYFGPGTRLTVL.

This clonotype was seen many times. The rearrangement joins TRBV25-1 to TRBJ2-1; D is ambiguous. Trimming pared 6 bases from V and 0 bases from J, leaving 12 bases between. CDR1 and CDR2 from the germline V gene are MGHDK and SYGVNS. The CDR3 is made up of 15 amino acids. CDR3 in DNA: TGTGCCAGCAGCGGGCCACAGAGCTCCTACAATGAGCAGTTCTTC. Translation gives CASSGPQSSYNEQFF. Full variable domain (outside the CDR3, taken from reference TRBV25-1 and TRBJ2-1): EADIYQTPRYLVIGTGKKITLECSQTMGHDKMYWYQQDPGMELHLIHYSYGVNSTEKGDLSSESTVSRIRTEHFPLTLESARPSHTSQYLCASSGPQSSYNEQFFGPGTRLTVL.

CDR3 sequence: CASSNTLGAVYEQYF. The CDR3 DNA reads as TGTGCCAGCAGCAACACTTTGGGAGCGGTCTACGAGCAGTACTTC. The chain uses TRBV6-1 and TRBJ2-7; perhaps TRBD2 as D (5 bases). The CDR3 sequence is 15 residues long. Germline values: CDR1 MNHNS, CDR2 SASEGT. Between the trimmed V and J ends, which lost 6 bases and 3 bases, there was a span of 18 bases.

The chain couples TRBV2 to TRBJ2-1, with D possibly called TRBD1 or TRBD2 (5 bases each). From germline, CDR1 is SNHLY and CDR2 FYNNEI. V lost 3 bases, J lost 8 bases, and 17 bases lay in between. The CDR3 contains 15 residues. CDR3 bases: TGTGCCAGCAGTGAGGAGGATGGGACGGTCGATGAGCAGTTCTTC. Protein sequence: CASSEEDGTVDEQFF. The full variable domain, with the rest looked up from reference TRBV2 and TRBJ2-1, is EPEVTQTPSHQVTQMGQEVILRCVPISNHLYFYWYRQILGQKVEFLVSFYNNEISEKSEIFDDQFSVERPDGSNFTLKIRSTKLEDSAMYFCASSEEDGTVDEQFFGPGTRLTVL.

In its sample, this clonotype was seen many times. This chain joins TRBV20-1 and TRBJ2-3; D ambiguous. V was cut by 3 bases and J by 0 bases, with 7 bases left in between. This CDR3 has 13 amino acids. Germline V gene lookup returns CDR1 DFQATT and CDR2 SNEGSKA (reference sequence). The CDR3 nucleotides are TGCAGTGCTAGGATGGGGAGCACAGATACGCAGTATTTT. Its translation is CSARMGSTDTQYF.

The gene calls are TRBV5-5 and TRBJ2-1; the D is unclear. The CDR3 length is 15 residues. Trimming took 0 bases from V and 1 from J, leaving 8 bases between them. CDR1 is SGHKS, CDR2 YYEKEE, per germline (reference sequence). CDR3 nucleotide sequence: TGTGCCAGCAGCTTGGATTCGGTGTCCTACAATGAGCAGTTCTTC. Translation gives CASSLDSVSYNEQFF.

This clonotype was observed a few times. This rearrangement joins TRBV9 to TRBJ2-3; unclear D gene. This CDR3 region has 12 residues. V was clipped by 3 bases and J by 5 bases, with 7 bases between them. Germline CDR1 SGDLS, CDR2 YYNGEE. The CDR3 nucleotides read TGTGCCAGCAGCGCGTTAGAAGATACGCAGTATTTT. It is translated as CASSALEDTQYF.